These 19 T cell receptor beta chains were sequenced from one sample in a study of blood T cell repertoires in COVID-19. Sequencing used immunoSEQ multiplex PCR; TCRdb keeps in-frame clones, though not all of them. This table has fewer than 90,000 clones, 88% appearing once. The sequenced material came from peripheral blood. These receptors all stem from a man in his sixties with acute or convalescent COVID-19.

For the CDR3, the DNA is TGCGCCAGCAGCTTGGGAGGGACAGCGTATGGCTACACCTTC. Protein: CASSLGGTAYGYTF. V is TRBV5-1 and J is TRBJ1-2; 7 bases map to TRBD1. The CDR3 runs 14 residues. With 0 bases clipped from V and 5 bases from J, the junction kept 4 bases outside the gene matches. Per the germline V gene, CDR1 is SGHRS and CDR2 is YFSETQ.

This chain uses TRBV12-5 with TRBJ1-2; TRBD1 is a possible D gene (5 bases). The CDR3 has 17 amino acids. From germline, CDR1 is LGHNT and CDR2 FRNRAP. The V end lost 0 bases, the J end lost 5 bases, and 19 bases lay between the germline ends. Here the CDR3 reads CASGLVLRQGKEYGYTF. The DNA of the CDR3 is TGTGCTAGTGGTTTGGTACTGAGGCAGGGAAAGGAGTATGGCTACACCTTC.

This rearrangement joins TRBV27 to TRBJ1-2, with TRBD1 matching 7 bases. The CDR3 is made up of 14 amino acids. Germline values: CDR1 MNHEY, CDR2 SMNVEV (reference sequence). V lost 5 bases to trimming and J lost 6 bases; unmatched junction nucleotides: 9. CDR3 DNA: TGTGCCAGCAGTCCAACAGGGGAAGTGGATGGCTACACCTTC. This codes for CASSPTGEVDGYTF.

The genes are TRBV5-6 and TRBJ1-1; TRBD1 might be the D (6 bases). The CDR3 has 16 amino acids. Per the germline V gene, CDR1 is SGHDT and CDR2 is YYEEEE. V was clipped by 4 bases and J by 4 bases, with 20 bases between them. This chain's CDR3 is CASSQGSGAGGTEAFF. The CDR3 coding sequence is TGTGCCAGCAGCCAAGGGTCAGGGGCTGGTGGCACTGAAGCTTTCTTT.

The chain carries TRBV11-2 and TRBJ1-4; the D gene is possibly TRBD1 (6 bases). Germline CDR1 is SGHAT and CDR2 is FQNNGV. Trimming cost V 5 bases and J 10 bases, with 17 bases left between them. The CDR3 contains 14 residues. CDR3 sequence (DNA): TGTGCCAGCAGCGCCATAATAGAACAGGGAAAACTGTTTTTT. This translates into CASSAIIEQGKLFF.

The chain has TRBV7-9 and TRBJ1-1; D uncertain. The CDR3 runs to 15 residues. V lost 5 bases to trimming and J lost 1 base, with 14 bases between them. The germline gives CDR1 SEHNR, CDR2 FQNEAQ (reference sequence). In DNA form, the CDR3 reads TGTGCCAGCAGCCCGCCGGGAGGCAGGAACACTGAAGCTTTCTTT. Its translation is CASSPPGGRNTEAFF.

The rearrangement uses TRBV5-5 and TRBJ1-4; D not certain. Germline-derived CDR1 and CDR2 are SGHKS and YYEKEE (reference sequence). Trimming shortened V by 4 bases and J by 7 bases, and 17 bases separated the two germline ends. This CDR3 spans 15 amino acids. CDR3 nucleotide sequence: TGTGCCAGCAGCCCCGGTTCGGGAGTCACTGAAAAACTGTTTTTT. Translating gives CASSPGSGVTEKLFF.

The chain links TRBV29-1 to TRBJ1-2; D might be TRBD1 (5 bases). V shed 3 bases and J shed 4 bases, with 12 bases lying between them. Germline values: CDR1 SQVTM, CDR2 ANQGSEA. The CDR3 loop spans 13 amino acids. The CDR3, as DNA: TGCAGCGTTGAGGGGGGAGGGCCCTATGGCTACACCTTC. Translating it yields CSVEGGGPYGYTF.

J is TRBJ2-1 and V is TRBV7-9, with 10 bases fitting TRBD2. Germline loops: CDR1 SEHNR, CDR2 FQNEAQ (reference sequence). The CDR3 runs to 15 residues. The ends lost 3 bases at V and 6 bases at J; junction bases unmatched: 5. The CDR3, as DNA: TGTGCCAGCAGCTTTCTAGCGGGAGTGAGCAATGAGCAGTTCTTC. This translates into CASSFLAGVSNEQFF.

The genes are TRBV9 and TRBJ1-1; TRBD1 agrees at 8 bases. Trimming cost V 0 bases and J 4 bases; bases outside gene matches: 5. CDR1 and CDR2 (germline): SGDLS, YYNGEE. The length of the CDR3 is 15 residues. DNA of the CDR3: TGTGCCAGCAGCGTAGCTCCACAGGGGGGCACTGAAGCTTTCTTT. Translated: CASSVAPQGGTEAFF.

The chain carries TRBV2 and TRBJ2-5; TRBD2 agrees at 8 bases. V was pared by 6 bases and J by 4 bases, with 19 bases of the junction left unmatched. CDR3 length equals 18 residues. Germline assignment: CDR1 SNHLY and CDR2 FYNNEI. The CDR3 sequence: CASRRGASTGLASETQYF. The CDR3 bases are TGTGCCAGCAGGAGAGGGGCCTCAACCGGACTAGCTTCAGAGACCCAGTACTTC.

CDR3 in DNA: TGTGCCAGCAGTGAGGTTGGACAGATTTACGAGCAGTACTTC. Translation gives CASSEVGQIYEQYF. This chain joins TRBV2 and TRBJ2-7; D may be TRBD1 (6 bases). CDR1 and CDR2 (germline): SNHLY, FYNNEI. The CDR3 contains 14 residues. Trimming left V 3 bases short and J 4 bases short, with 13 bases between.

This chain joins TRBV5-4 and TRBJ2-5, with 7 bases identical to TRBD1. Germline CDR1 is SGHNT and CDR2 is YYREEE (reference sequence). V gave up 1 base and J gave up 0 bases; unmatched junction bases: 3. CDR3 length equals 15 residues. CDR3 nucleotides: TGTGCCAGCAGCTTGTTTGACAGGGACCAAGAGACCCAGTACTTC. This translates into CASSLFDRDQETQYF.

The DNA for the CDR3 is TGTGCCAGCAGCCAGAGGGGAGCGGGGGGCCGTCCCAATGAGCAGTTCTTC. Amino acids: CASSQRGAGGRPNEQFF. This chain joins TRBV11-2 and TRBJ2-1; TRBD2 matches 9 bases. Germline V gene lookup returns CDR1 SGHAT and CDR2 FQNNGV. J was trimmed by 6 bases and V by 5 bases; bases with no gene match: 14. This CDR3 contains 17 residues.

CDR3 in amino acids: CASAEELAGDGEQFF. Here the CDR3 DNA reads TGTGCCAGCGCTGAAGAGCTAGCGGGAGATGGAGAGCAGTTCTTC. The chain couples TRBV10-3 to TRBJ2-1, with TRBD2 matching 10 bases. The CDR3 spans 15 residues. Germline CDR1 ENHRY, CDR2 SYGVKD. J was trimmed by 10 bases and V by 10 bases; bases with no gene match: 16.

The chain recombines TRBV7-3 with TRBJ2-1; TRBD2 matches at 11 bases. Germline-derived CDR1 and CDR2 are SGHTA and FQGTGA. CDR3 length: 14 amino acids. With 9 bases clipped from V and 5 bases from J, the junction kept 6 bases outside the gene matches. CDR3 coding DNA: TGTGCCAGTTCTCTAGCGGGGGGTAACAATGAGCAGTTCTTC. It is translated as CASSLAGGNNEQFF.

The V gene is TRBV7-3, the J gene TRBJ2-3, with D possibly TRBD2 on 5 matching bases. Germline values: CDR1 SGHTA, CDR2 FQGTGA. The CDR3 totals 15 residues. Trimming shortened V by 3 bases and J by 3 bases, and 13 bases separated the two germline ends. CDR3 amino acids: CASSLTAGSTDTQYF. The CDR3 DNA follows: TGTGCCAGCAGCTTGACTGCGGGCAGTACAGATACGCAGTATTTT.

A few counts support this clone. The chain carries TRBV5-6 and TRBJ1-1; D is perhaps TRBD1 (6 bases). The CDR3 runs 15 residues. V was clipped by 4 bases and J by 4 bases, with 17 bases between them. Germline V gene sequence: CDR1 SGHDT, CDR2 YYEEEE. CDR3 DNA: TGTGCCAGCAGCGCAGAAACCAGGGGAGTCACTGAAGCTTTCTTT. It encodes CASSAETRGVTEAFF.

V is TRBV7-9 and J is TRBJ1-1; the D gene is possibly TRBD1 (5 bases). Trimming took 5 bases from V and 8 from J, leaving 15 bases between them. CDR3 length: 13 amino acids. Looked up from germline, CDR1 is SEHNR and CDR2 is FQNEAQ (reference sequence). The chain's CDR3 is CASSNSGAQEAFF. Here the CDR3 DNA reads TGTGCCAGCAGCAACAGCGGGGCCCAGGAAGCTTTCTTT.